This TCR beta chain was found in a study of technical replicates of blood from several donors. Trimming cost V 2 bases and J 5 bases; bases outside gene matches: 7. There are 17 residues in the CDR3. Germline V gene sequence: CDR1 LGHNA, CDR2 YNFKEQ. Repertoires were generated with immunoSEQ multiplex PCR, while TCRdb's copy carries only in-frame clones and drops some. Among tens of thousands of clones, about 96% were seen once, and the ten largest hold approximately 0.21%. The rearrangement links TRBV4-2 to TRBJ2-3; 13 nucleotides match TRBD2. The clonotype was recovered from a human donor in good health. The material sequenced was T cells isolated from PBMCs. CDR3 amino acids: CASSQLGLAGVGDTQYF. DNA of the CDR3: TGTGCCAGCAGCCAACTAGGACTAGCGGGAGTCGGAGATACGCAGTATTTT.